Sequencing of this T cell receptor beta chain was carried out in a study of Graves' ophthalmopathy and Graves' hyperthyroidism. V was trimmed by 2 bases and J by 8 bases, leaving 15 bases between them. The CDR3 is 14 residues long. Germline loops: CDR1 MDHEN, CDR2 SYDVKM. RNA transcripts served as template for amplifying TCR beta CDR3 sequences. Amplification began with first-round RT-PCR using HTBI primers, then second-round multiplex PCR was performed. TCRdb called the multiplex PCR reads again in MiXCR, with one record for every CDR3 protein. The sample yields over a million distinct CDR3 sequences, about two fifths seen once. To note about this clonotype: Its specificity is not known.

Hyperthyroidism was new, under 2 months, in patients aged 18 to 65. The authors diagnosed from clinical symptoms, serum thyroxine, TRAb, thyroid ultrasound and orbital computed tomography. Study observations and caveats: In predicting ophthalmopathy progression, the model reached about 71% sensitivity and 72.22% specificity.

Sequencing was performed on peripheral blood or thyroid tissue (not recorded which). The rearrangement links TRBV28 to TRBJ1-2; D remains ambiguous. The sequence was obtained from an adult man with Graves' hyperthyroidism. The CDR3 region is CASSLVDHKDGYTF. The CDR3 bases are TGTGCCAGCAGTTTAGTGGATCACAAGGACGGCTACACCTTC.